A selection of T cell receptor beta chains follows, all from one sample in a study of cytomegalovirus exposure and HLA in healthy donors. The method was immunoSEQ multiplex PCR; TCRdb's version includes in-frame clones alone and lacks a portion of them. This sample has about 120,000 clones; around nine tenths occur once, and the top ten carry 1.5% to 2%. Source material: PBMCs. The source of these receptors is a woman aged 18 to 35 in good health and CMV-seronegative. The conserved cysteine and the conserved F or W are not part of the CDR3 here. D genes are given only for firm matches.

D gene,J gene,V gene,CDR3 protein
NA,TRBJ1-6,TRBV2,ASSPGRWRLNSPLH
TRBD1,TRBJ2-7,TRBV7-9,ASSSPGQGTYEQY
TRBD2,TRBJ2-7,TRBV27,ASSYGGGPTYEQY
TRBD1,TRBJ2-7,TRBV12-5,ASGLGTGEVYEQY
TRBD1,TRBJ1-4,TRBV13,ASSSGPGQSRVEKLF
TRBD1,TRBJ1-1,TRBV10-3,AIRPTGDTEAF
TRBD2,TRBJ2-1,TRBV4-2,ASSQDAGGASYNEQF
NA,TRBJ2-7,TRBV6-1,ASSESSAYEQY
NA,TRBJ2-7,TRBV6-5,ASSQGTTYEQY
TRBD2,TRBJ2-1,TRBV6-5,ASSLYGGRGREQF
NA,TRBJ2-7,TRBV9,ASSPGALGPYEQY
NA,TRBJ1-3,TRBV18,ASSPVTGGNTIY
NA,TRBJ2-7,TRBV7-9,ASSANSYEQY
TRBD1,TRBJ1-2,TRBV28,ASSPPTGGNGYT
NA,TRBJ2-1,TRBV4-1,ASSQETREQF
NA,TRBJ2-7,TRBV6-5,ASSFNMNEQY
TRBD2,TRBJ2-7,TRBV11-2,ASSLGTSGYEQY
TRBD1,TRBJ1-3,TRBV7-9,ASRFSGTGRDTIY
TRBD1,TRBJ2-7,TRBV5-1,ASRETGESTYEQY
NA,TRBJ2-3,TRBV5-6,ASSLGNTQY
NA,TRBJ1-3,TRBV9,ASSSRQARDTIY
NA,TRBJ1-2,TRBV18,ASSPRVEGDYGYT
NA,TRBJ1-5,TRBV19,ASSIVANSNQPQH
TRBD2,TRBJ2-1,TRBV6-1,ASSEGGGLSEQF
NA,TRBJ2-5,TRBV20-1,SARGLETQY
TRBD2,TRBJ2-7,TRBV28,ASSLRTTRTSGRVGEQY
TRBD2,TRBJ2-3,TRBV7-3,ASSNELAGMTDTQY
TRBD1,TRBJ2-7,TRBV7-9,ASSFDRGNRY
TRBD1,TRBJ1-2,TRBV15,ATSRTGNYGYT
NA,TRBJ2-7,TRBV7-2,ASSSIAEYEQY
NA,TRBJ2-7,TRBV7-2,ASSLDQNPQY